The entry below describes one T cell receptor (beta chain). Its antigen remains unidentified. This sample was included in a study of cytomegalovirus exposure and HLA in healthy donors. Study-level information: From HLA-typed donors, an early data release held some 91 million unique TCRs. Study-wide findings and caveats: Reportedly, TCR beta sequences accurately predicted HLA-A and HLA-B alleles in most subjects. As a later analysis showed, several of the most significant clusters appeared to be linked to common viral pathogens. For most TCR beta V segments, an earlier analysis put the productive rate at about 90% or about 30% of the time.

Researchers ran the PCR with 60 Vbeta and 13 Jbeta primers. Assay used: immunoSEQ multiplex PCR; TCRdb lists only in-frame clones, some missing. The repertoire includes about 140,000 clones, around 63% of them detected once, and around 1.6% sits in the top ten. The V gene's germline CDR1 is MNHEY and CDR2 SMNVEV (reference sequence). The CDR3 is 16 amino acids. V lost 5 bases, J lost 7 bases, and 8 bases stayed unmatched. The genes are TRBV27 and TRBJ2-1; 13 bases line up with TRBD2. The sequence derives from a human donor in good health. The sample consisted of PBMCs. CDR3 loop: CASSLSLAGGRNEQFF. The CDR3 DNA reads TGTGCCAGCAGTCTCTCACTAGCGGGAGGGAGAAATGAGCAGTTCTTC.